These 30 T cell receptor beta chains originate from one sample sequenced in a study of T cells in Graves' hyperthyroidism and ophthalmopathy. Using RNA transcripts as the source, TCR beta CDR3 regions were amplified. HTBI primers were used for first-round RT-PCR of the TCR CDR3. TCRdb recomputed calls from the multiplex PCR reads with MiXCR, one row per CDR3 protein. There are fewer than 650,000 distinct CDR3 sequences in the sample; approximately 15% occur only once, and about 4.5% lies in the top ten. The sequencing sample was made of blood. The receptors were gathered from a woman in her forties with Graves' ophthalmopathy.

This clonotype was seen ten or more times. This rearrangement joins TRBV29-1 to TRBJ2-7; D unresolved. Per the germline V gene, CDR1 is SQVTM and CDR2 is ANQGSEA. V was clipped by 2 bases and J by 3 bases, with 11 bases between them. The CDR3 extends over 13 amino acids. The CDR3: CSVESGYGYEQYF. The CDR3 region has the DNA TGCAGCGTTGAATCGGGCTATGGCTACGAGCAGTACTTC.

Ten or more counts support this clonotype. The chain's CDR3 is CASSDREGGYTF. DNA for the CDR3: TGTGCCAGCAGTGACCGGGAAGGAGGCTACACCTTC. The chain joins TRBV6-4 to TRBJ1-2; D is uncertain. There are 12 residues in the CDR3. Trimming cost V 2 bases and J 8 bases, with 9 bases left between them. The germline CDR1 and CDR2 sequences are MRHNA and SNTAGT.

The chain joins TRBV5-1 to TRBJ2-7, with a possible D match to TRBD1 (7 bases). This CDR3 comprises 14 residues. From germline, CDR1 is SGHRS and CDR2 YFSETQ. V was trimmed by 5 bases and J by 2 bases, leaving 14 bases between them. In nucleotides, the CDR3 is TGCGCCAGCAGGACCGCCAGGGGGGCCTACGAGCAGTACTTC. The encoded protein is CASRTARGAYEQYF.

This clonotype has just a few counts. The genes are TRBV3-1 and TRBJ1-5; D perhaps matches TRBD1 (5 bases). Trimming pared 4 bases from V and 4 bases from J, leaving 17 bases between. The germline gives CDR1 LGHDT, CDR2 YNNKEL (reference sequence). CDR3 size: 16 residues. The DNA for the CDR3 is TGTGCCAGCAGCCCGCCGGGACGCCGAGTAAATCAGCCCCAGCATTTT. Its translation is CASSPPGRRVNQPQHF.

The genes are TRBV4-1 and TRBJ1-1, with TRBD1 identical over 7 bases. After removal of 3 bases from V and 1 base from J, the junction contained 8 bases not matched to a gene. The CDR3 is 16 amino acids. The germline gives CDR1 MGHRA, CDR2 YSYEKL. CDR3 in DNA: TGCGCCAGCAGCCACGACAGGGTTACGGGGAACACTGAAGCTTTCTTT. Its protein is CASSHDRVTGNTEAFF.

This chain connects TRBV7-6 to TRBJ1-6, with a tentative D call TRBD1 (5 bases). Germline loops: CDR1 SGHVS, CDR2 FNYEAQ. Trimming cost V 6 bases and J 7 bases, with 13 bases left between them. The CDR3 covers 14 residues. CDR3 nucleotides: TGTGCCAGCAGTCCCCTGGGACCAAATTCACCCCTCCACTTT. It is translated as CASSPLGPNSPLHF.

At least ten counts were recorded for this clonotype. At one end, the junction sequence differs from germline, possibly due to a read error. The CDR3 is CSARAQAGTHEQCF. Written as DNA, the CDR3 is TGCAGTGCTAGAGCCCAAGCAGGGACCCACGAGCAGTGCTTC. The chain couples TRBV20-1 to TRBJ2-7; D might be TRBD1 or TRBD2, each matching 5 bases. This CDR3 has 14 residues. The germline CDR1 and CDR2 sequences are DFQATT and SNEGSKA (reference sequence).

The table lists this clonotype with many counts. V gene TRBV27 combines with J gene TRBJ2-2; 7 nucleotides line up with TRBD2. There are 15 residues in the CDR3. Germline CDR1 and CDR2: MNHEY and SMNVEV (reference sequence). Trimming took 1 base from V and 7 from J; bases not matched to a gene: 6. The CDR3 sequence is CASSLWTGGGGELFF. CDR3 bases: TGTGCCAGCAGTTTATGGACGGGAGGAGGCGGGGAGCTGTTTTTT.

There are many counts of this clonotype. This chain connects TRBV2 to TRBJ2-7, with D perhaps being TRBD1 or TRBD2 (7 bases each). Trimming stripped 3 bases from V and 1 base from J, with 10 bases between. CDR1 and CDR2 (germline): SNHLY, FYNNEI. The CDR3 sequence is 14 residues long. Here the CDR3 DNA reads TGTGCCAGCAGTGAGCAGGGGGGGTCCTACGAGCAGTACTTC. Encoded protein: CASSEQGGSYEQYF.

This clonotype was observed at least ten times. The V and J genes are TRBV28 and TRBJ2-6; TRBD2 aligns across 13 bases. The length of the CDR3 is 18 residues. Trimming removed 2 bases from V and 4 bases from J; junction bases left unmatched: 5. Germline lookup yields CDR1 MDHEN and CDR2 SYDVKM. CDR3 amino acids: CASSLGLAGATGANVLTF. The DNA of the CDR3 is TGTGCCAGCAGTTTAGGACTAGCGGGAGCAACCGGGGCCAACGTCCTGACTTTC.

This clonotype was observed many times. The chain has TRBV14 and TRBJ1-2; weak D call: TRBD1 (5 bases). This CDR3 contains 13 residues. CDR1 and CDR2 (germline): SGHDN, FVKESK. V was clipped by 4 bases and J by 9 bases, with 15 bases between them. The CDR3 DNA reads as TGTGCCAGCAGCCTACAGGAGGTTTCGAGCTACACCTTC. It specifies CASSLQEVSSYTF.

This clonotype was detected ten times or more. The CDR3 DNA is TGCAGTGCTAGAGGACCAGGGTCAGCCTACGAGCAGTACTTC. This translates into CSARGPGSAYEQYF. The chain couples TRBV20-1 to TRBJ2-7; a weak D match, TRBD1 (5 bases). CDR1 DFQATT and CDR2 SNEGSKA come from the germline V gene (reference sequence). CDR3 size: 14 residues. Trimming removed 1 base at V and 2 bases at J, with 12 bases between.

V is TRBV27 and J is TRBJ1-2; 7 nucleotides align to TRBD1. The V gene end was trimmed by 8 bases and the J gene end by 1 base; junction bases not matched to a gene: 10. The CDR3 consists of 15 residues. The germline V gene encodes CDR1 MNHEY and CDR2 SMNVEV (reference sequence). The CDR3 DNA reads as TGTGCCAGCGGAAGTCTAGCAGGGGGTAACTATGGCTACACCTTC. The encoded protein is CASGSLAGGNYGYTF.

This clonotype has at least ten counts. This CDR3 is CASSLSRENIQYF. DNA for the CDR3: TGTGCCAGCAGCTTAAGTCGTGAAAACATTCAGTACTTC. The chain links TRBV7-9 to TRBJ2-4; D remains ambiguous. The germline V gene encodes CDR1 SEHNR and CDR2 FQNEAQ (reference sequence). The V and J ends lost 2 bases and 5 bases respectively, with 7 bases between them. This CDR3 is 13 amino acids long.

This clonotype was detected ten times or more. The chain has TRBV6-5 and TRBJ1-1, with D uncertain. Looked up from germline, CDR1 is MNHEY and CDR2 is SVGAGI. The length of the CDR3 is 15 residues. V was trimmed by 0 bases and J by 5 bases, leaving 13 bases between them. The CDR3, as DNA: TGTGCCAGCAGTTACTCGTCCCGGGCCGGTACTGAAGCTTTCTTT. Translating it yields CASSYSSRAGTEAFF.

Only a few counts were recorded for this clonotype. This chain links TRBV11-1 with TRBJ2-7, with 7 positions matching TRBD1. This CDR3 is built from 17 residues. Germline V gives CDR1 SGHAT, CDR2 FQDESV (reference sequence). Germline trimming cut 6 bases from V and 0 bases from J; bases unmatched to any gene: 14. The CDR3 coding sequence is TGTGCCAGCAGTTCTCAACCCCCGGGACAGAACTCCTACGAGCAGTACTTC. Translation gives CASSSQPPGQNSYEQYF.

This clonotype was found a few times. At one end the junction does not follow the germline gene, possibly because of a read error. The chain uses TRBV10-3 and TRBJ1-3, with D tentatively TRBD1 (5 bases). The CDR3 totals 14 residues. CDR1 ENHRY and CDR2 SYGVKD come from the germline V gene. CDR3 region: CAIGREGAGNTIYF. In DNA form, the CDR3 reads TGTGCCATCGGTCGAGAAGGGGCTGGGAACACCATATATTTT.

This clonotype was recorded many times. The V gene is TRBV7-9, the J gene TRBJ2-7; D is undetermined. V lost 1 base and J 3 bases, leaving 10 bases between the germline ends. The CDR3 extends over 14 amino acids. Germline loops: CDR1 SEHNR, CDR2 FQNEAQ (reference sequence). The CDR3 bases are TGTGCCAGCAGCTTAGAAACGGTGGACTACGAGCAGTACTTC. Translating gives CASSLETVDYEQYF.

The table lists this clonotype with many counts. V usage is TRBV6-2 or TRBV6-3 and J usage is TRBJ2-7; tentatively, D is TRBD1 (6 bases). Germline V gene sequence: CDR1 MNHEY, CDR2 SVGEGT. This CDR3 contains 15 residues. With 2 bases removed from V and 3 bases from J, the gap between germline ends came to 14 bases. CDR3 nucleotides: TGTGCCAGCAGTTACGCAGGGGTGGGGTTCTACGAGCAGTACTTC. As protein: CASSYAGVGFYEQYF.

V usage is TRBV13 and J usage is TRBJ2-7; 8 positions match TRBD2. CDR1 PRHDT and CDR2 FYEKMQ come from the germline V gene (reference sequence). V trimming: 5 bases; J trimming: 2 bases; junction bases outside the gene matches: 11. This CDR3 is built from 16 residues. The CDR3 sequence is CASSPPPREDAYEQYF. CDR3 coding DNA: TGTGCCAGCAGCCCCCCCCCGCGGGAGGACGCCTACGAGCAGTACTTC. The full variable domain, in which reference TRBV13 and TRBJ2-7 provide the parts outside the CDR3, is AAGVIQSPRHLIKEKRETATLKCYPIPRHDTVYWYQQGPGQDPQFLISFYEKMQSDKGSIPDRFSAQQFSDYHSELNMSSLELGDSALYFCASSPPPREDAYEQYFGPGTRLTVT.

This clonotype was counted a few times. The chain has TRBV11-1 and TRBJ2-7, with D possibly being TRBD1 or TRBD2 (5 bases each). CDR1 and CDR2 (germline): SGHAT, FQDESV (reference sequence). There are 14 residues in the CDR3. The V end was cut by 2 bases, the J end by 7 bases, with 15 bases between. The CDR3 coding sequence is TGTGCCAGCAGCTTACGGCCAGGGTGGGAGGAGCAGTACTTC. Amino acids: CASSLRPGWEEQYF. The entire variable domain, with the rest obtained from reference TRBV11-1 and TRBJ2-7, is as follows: EAEVAQSPRYKITEKSQAVAFWCDPISGHATLYWYRQILGQGPELLVQFQDESVVDDSQLPKDRFSAERLKGVDSTLKIQPAELGDSAMYLCASSLRPGWEEQYFGPGTRLTVT.

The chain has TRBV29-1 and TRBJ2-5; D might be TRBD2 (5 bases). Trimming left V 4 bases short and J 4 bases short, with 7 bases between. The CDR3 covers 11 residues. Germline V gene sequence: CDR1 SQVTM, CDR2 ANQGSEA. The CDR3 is CSVGTLETQYF. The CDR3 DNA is TGCAGCGTTGGGACTTTAGAGACCCAGTACTTC.

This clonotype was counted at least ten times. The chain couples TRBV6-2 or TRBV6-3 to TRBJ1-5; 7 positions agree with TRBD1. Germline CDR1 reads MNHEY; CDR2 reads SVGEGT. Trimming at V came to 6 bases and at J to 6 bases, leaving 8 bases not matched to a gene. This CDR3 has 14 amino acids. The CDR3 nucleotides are TGTGCCAGCAGCACGACAGGGAGTCGTCAGCCCCAGCATTTT. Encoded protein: CASSTTGSRQPQHF.

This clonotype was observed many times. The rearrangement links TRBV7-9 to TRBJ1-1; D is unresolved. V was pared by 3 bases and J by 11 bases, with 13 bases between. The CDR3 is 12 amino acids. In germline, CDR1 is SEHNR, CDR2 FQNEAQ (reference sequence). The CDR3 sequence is CASSLGRGRAFF. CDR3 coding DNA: TGTGCCAGCAGCTTGGGTCGGGGAAGGGCTTTCTTT.

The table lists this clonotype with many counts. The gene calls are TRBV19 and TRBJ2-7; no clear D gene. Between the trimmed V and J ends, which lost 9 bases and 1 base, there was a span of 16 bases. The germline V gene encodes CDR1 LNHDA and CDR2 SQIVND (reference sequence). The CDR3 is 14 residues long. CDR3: CARTAPGGSYEQYF. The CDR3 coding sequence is TGTGCCAGAACCGCCCCGGGCGGATCCTACGAGCAGTACTTC.

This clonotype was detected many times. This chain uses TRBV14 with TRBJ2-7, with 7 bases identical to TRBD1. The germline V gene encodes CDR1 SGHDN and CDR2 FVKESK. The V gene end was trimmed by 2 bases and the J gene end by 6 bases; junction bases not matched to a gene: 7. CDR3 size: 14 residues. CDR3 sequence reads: CASSQRGRSGEQYF. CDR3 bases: TGTGCCAGCAGCCAAAGGGGGCGCTCGGGCGAGCAGTACTTC.

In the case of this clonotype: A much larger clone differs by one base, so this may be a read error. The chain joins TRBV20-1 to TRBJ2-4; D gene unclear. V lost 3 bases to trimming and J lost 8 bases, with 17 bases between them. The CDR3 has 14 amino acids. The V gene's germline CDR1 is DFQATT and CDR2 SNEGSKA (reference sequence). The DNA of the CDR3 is TGCAGTGCTAGTGATCCCTTAGGGTTGGACATTCAGTACTTC. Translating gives CSASDPLGLDIQYF.

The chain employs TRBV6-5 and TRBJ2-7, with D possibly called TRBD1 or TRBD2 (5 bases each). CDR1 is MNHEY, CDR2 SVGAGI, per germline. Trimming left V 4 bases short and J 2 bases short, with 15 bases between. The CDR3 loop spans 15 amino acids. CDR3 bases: TGTGCCAGCAGTTTCTTGGGACCCGGTCCCTACGAGCAGTACTTC. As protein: CASSFLGPGPYEQYF.

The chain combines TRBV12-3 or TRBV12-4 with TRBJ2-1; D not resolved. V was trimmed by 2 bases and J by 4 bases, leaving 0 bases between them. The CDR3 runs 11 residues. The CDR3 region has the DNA TGTGCCAGCAGTTTATACAATGAGCAGTTCTTC. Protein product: CASSLYNEQFF.

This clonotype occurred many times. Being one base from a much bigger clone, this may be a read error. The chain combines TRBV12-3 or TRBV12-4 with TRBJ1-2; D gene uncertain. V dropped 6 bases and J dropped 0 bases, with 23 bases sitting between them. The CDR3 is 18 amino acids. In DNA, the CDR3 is TGTGCCAGCAGGAAGGACGGCTTCGACTCTACAGCTAACTATGGCTACACCTTC. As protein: CASRKDGFDSTANYGYTF.